This T cell receptor (beta chain) was recovered during a study of blood T cell repertoires in COVID-19 (dated by TCRdb to about 2020). For the study in its entirety: ImmuneRACE Cohort 3 recovered participants were defined by two consecutive negative NP/OP PCR tests, healthcare professional clearance, or symptom resolution. Samples from collaborators originated in the United States, Italy and Spain and spanned both the acute and convalescent phases of COVID-19. The prospective study material was composed of cDNA or gDNA derived from T cells, B-cell-depleted T cells, or PBMCs. Deeply sampled blood TCRbeta repertoires from subjects exposed to, actively infected with, or recovered from COVID-19 were included in the dataset. A freely available public database, intended as a resource for researchers studying the immune response to SARS-CoV-2, is where the repertoires were released. Samples came from the ongoing ImmuneRACE study (first 160 participants) plus 1,254 subjects from 6 global collaborators. Nearly every sample came with metadata listing a de-identified subject ID, COVID-19 status, age in years and sex. HLA class I and class II types, where available, came from metadata supplied by the sample provider rather than from assay-based typing.

TCRbeta CDR3 regions were amplified from genomic DNA by means of the immunoSEQ Assay, a bias-controlled multiplex PCR. Per the original workflow: Nucleated cell counts per sample were estimated from amplification of reference gene primers within the assay. To quantify the absolute abundance of each unique TCRbeta CDR3 rearrangement, sequence reads were collapsed and filtered. Productive Simpson clonality was computed per sample as the square root of Simpson's diversity index over productive rearrangements. As stored in TCRdb, this immuneACCESS dataset retains in-frame rearrangements with V and J assigned. A fraction of the clones does not appear; measured against another copy, unresolved V genes explain less than half of the discrepancy, and the remainder lacks a known reason. The V and J calls and the clone size are those of that table, but D and trimming were determined from the DNA. The sample table holds roughly 160,000 clones, of which 70% to 85% were seen once. The ten most abundant clones make up around a fifth of the sample.

General findings and caveats noted by the study authors: Clinical and demographic metadata were provided uncurated, with the amount varying by source and participant.

Concerning this clone itself: Its antigen remains unidentified. The sample holds no much larger clone one base away, and base qualities are not on file.

CDR1 and CDR2 (SQVTM, ANQGSEA) derive from the germline V gene. Trimming removed 7 bases from V and 2 bases from J, leaving 12 bases between the germline ends. The CDR3 covers 13 residues, taking in both the cysteine and the phenylalanine. Only CDR3 DNA is held: 39 bases, read in frame from base 1. In the prospective study, participants were roughly 18 to 95 years old, resided in fewer than 25 geographic areas of the United States, and were enrolled through a virtual design. To assign participants to cohorts, the prospective study relied on clinical history that participants themselves reported in a screening survey and a study questionnaire. Each participant in the prospective study had whole blood, serum and a nasopharyngeal or oropharyngeal swab collected by mobile phlebotomists. Additional blood draws and questionnaires over a roughly two-month period could optionally be provided by prospective study participants. Prospective study blood samples were shipped either frozen or at room temperature before DNA extraction.

The V gene is TRBV29-1 and the J gene is TRBJ2-1; a confident D gene designation cannot be given. This sequence was found in a woman in her 70s in a cohort exposed to, infected with or recovered from COVID-19 (not recorded which). Sequencing was done on a sample of PBMCs or T cells enriched from blood (not recorded which). The CDR3 in this case is CSALRVTYNEQFF. DNA sequence: TGCAGCGCTTTGCGTGTCACCTACAATGAGCAGTTCTTC.